This TCR beta chain derives from a study of blood T cells in healthy people across ages. The CDR3 extends over 13 amino acids. Per germline, CDR1 DFQATT and CDR2 SNEGSKA (reference sequence). The V end lost 0 bases, the J end lost 5 bases, and 10 bases lay between the germline ends. A second PCR of 7 to 11 cycles used a sample-barcoded 5' primer and a J-beta primer mix. TCRdb used MiXCR to reprocess the 5' RACE reads, holding one entry per CDR3 protein. Of about 1.5 million distinct CDR3 sequences in the sample, about 42% were seen once. The V call is TRBV20-1, the J call TRBJ1-1; D remains ambiguous. Sequenced sample: blood. The sequence came from a woman between 18 and 29 years old in good health. DNA of the CDR3: TGCAGTGCTAGAGATGGGAGTCGAACTGAAGCTTTCTTT. Protein product: CSARDGSRTEAFF.